One and the same sample provided the 6 T cell receptor beta chains below, sequenced in a study of technical replicates of blood from several donors. TCRdb keeps only in-frame clones here, not all; method: immunoSEQ multiplex PCR. The sample includes some 60,000 clones, about 95% of them seen just once. The sample comprised PBMCs. These receptors all come from a human donor in good health. Some clones in this sample may be carry-over from other donors' samples.

The rearrangement links TRBV7-9 to TRBJ1-4; TRBD1 matches 12 bases. The junction had 5 bases not matched to a gene; V was cut back by 5 bases and J by 7 bases. This CDR3 has 15 residues. The germline V gene encodes CDR1 SEHNR and CDR2 FQNEAQ (reference sequence). The CDR3 DNA sequence: TGTGCCAGCAGCCAAGGGACAGGGGGCCGTGAAAAACTGTTTTTT. It encodes CASSQGTGGREKLFF. Full variable domain (rest looked up from reference TRBV7-9 and TRBJ1-4): DTGVSQNPRHKITKRGQNVTFRCDPISEHNRLYWYRQTLGQGPEFLTYFQNEAQLEKSRLLSDRFSAERPKGSFSTLEIQRTEQGDSAMYLCASSQGTGGREKLFFGSGTQLSVL.

The count of this clone is one. The V call is TRBV15, the J call TRBJ2-3, with TRBD2 matching 7 bases. The CDR3 is made up of 15 amino acids. Trimming removed 8 bases from V and 4 bases from J; junction bases left unmatched: 12. Germline lookup yields CDR1 LNHNV and CDR2 YYDKDF (reference sequence). CDR3 bases: TGTGCCACCGGGCGGGGTAGCGCGGGAGCAGATACGCAGTATTTT. Translating gives CATGRGSAGADTQYF.

The chain joins TRBV5-6 to TRBJ1-1; 9 bases agree with TRBD1. The CDR3 is made up of 16 amino acids. CDR1 and CDR2 from the germline V gene are SGHDT and YYEEEE. V lost 6 bases and J lost 0; bases outside the gene matches: 9. The CDR3 bases are TGTGCCAGCACCCCCGGGACAGGGATAGTGAACACTGAAGCTTTCTTT. Translated, it gives CASTPGTGIVNTEAFF. The full variable domain, with the rest looked up from reference TRBV5-6 and TRBJ1-1, is DAGVTQSPTHLIKTRGQQVTLRCSPKSGHDTVSWYQQALGQGPQFIFQYYEEEERQRGNFPDRFSGHQFPNYSSELNVNALLLGDSALYLCASTPGTGIVNTEAFFGQGTRLTVV.

The V and J genes are TRBV7-9 and TRBJ2-3, with 7 bases matching TRBD1. The germline gives CDR1 SEHNR, CDR2 FQNEAQ (reference sequence). This CDR3 is built from 15 residues. V lost 3 bases, J lost 5 bases, and 8 bases stayed unmatched. CDR3 region: CASSFITGVGDTQYF. CDR3 bases: TGTGCCAGCAGCTTTATAACAGGGGTAGGAGATACGCAGTATTTT. The full variable domain, rest sourced from reference TRBV7-9 and TRBJ2-3, is DTGVSQNPRHKITKRGQNVTFRCDPISEHNRLYWYRQTLGQGPEFLTYFQNEAQLEKSRLLSDRFSAERPKGSFSTLEIQRTEQGDSAMYLCASSFITGVGDTQYFGPGTRLTVL.

The chain has TRBV4-1 and TRBJ2-1; D perhaps matches TRBD2 (7 bases). V was pared by 1 base and J by 7 bases, with 17 bases between. Germline CDR1 is MGHRA and CDR2 is YSYEKL. This CDR3 has 16 amino acids. The CDR3 sequence is CASSQGLAARGNEQFF. The CDR3 DNA follows: TGCGCCAGCAGCCAAGGTCTAGCGGCCAGGGGAAATGAGCAGTTCTTC.

This clone has a single count. The V gene is TRBV6-5, the J gene TRBJ2-1, with 9 bases matching TRBD2. This CDR3 spans 15 amino acids. Losses at the gene ends were 8 bases for V and 7 bases for J; bases not matched to a gene: 12. Germline CDR1 and CDR2: MNHEY and SVGAGI. CDR3 sequence reads: CASGQLRGGLNEQFF. The CDR3 bases are TGTGCCAGCGGACAGCTGCGGGGGGGTTTAAATGAGCAGTTCTTC.